The 24 T cell receptor beta chains given below trace back to one sample, sequenced in a study of T cells after posttransplantation cyclophosphamide. Cyclophosphamide on days +3 and +4 followed busulfan-fludarabine conditioning and a marrow graft. The protocol was immunoSEQ multiplex PCR, while the TCRdb copy is restricted to in-frame clones and leaves out a portion. Singletons are absent from the sample, which has about 7,900 clones. The sequences come from PBMCs, collected after an allogeneic stem cell transplant with post-transplant cyclophosphamide. The receptors were sampled from a male patient between 25 and 39 years old who received an allogeneic stem cell transplant from an unrelated donor, was CMV-positive, and had acute and chronic GVHD. A subset of T cells may come from the graft donor.

The table lists this clone with many counts. This chain uses TRBV6-5 with TRBJ1-1; a weak D match, TRBD1 (6 bases). V was shortened by 0 bases and J by 1 base, with 9 bases between the two germline ends. CDR1 MNHEY and CDR2 SVGAGI come from the germline V gene. This CDR3 contains 15 residues. CDR3 sequence: CASSYSPQGNTEAFF. In DNA form, the CDR3 reads TGTGCCAGCAGTTACTCCCCACAGGGGAACACTGAAGCTTTCTTT.

In its sample, this clone was seen many times. The chain combines TRBV6-5 with TRBJ1-1, with D maybe TRBD1 (6 bases). The CDR3 has 15 residues. V was shortened by 7 bases and J by 5 bases, with 20 bases between the two germline ends. The germline V gene encodes CDR1 MNHEY and CDR2 SVGAGI. This CDR3 reads CASTKVGGRRTEAFF. In DNA, the CDR3 is TGTGCCAGCACCAAAGTCGGGGGGCGGAGGACTGAAGCTTTCTTT.

This clone was detected many times. This chain joins TRBV2 and TRBJ2-7; 12 positions agree with TRBD2. CDR3 length: 15 residues. Germline V gene lookup returns CDR1 SNHLY and CDR2 FYNNEI. J was trimmed by 0 bases and V by 6 bases; bases with no gene match: 3. The CDR3 loop reads CASRPLAGGSYEQYF. The CDR3 DNA reads as TGTGCCAGCAGGCCACTAGCGGGGGGCTCCTACGAGCAGTACTTC.

This clone is medium-sized within its sample. The chain carries TRBV24-1 and TRBJ2-7; 10 bases are a match to TRBD1. Germline V gives CDR1 KGHDR, CDR2 SFDVKD. The CDR3 consists of 15 residues. With 7 bases clipped from V and 1 base from J, the junction kept 6 bases outside the gene matches. The CDR3: CATSKPGQGSYEQYF. The DNA of the CDR3 is TGTGCCACCAGCAAACCGGGACAGGGGTCCTACGAGCAGTACTTC.

This rearrangement joins TRBV30 to TRBJ2-3, with TRBD2 identical over 10 bases. Trimming removed 7 bases from V and 7 bases from J; junction bases left unmatched: 14. From germline, CDR1 is GTSNPN and CDR2 SVGIG (reference sequence). The length of the CDR3 is 15 residues. The CDR3, as DNA: TGTGCCTACCCCTTGTCTAGCGGGAGTGGAAATACGCAGTATTTT. Protein product: CAYPLSSGSGNTQYF.

This clone was seen repeatedly, ten times or more. This chain connects TRBV7-2 to TRBJ1-3; no clear D. The CDR3 is made up of 16 amino acids. Trimming took 1 base from V and 2 from J, leaving 12 bases between them. Germline CDR1 is SGHTA and CDR2 is FQGNSA. The CDR3 region is CASSLGAGPAGNTIYF. In DNA form, the CDR3 reads TGTGCCAGCAGCTTAGGCGCGGGTCCGGCTGGAAACACCATATATTTT.

This clone is labeled medium-sized. The chain has TRBV18 and TRBJ2-1, with 9 bases that match TRBD2. The CDR3 contains 14 residues. V dropped 3 bases and J dropped 4; count of bases not matched to a gene: 1. The germline V gene has CDR1 KGHSH and CDR2 LQKENI. CDR3 nucleotide sequence: TGTGCCAGCTCACCTAGCGGGGGTTACAATGAGCAGTTCTTC. Its translation: CASSPSGGYNEQFF.

This clone is deemed medium-sized. The chain combines TRBV11-3 with TRBJ2-5, with TRBD1 matching 7 bases. Germline assignment: CDR1 SGHNT and CDR2 YENEEA. The CDR3 loop spans 14 amino acids. The ends lost 5 bases at V and 4 bases at J; junction bases unmatched: 7. The CDR3 is CASSLATGRETQYF. CDR3 sequence (DNA): TGTGCCAGCAGCCTTGCGACAGGGAGAGAGACCCAGTACTTC.

This clone was found many times. The V and J genes are TRBV7-2 and TRBJ1-5; 7 bases are a match to TRBD1. Trimming removed 2 bases from V and 3 bases from J; junction bases left unmatched: 4. This CDR3 contains 15 residues. Germline V gives CDR1 SGHTA, CDR2 FQGNSA. CDR3 DNA sequence: TGTGCCAGCAGCTTATCCGACAGGGCCAATCAGCCCCAGCATTTT. It yields the protein CASSLSDRANQPQHF.

Judged by abundance, this clone is medium-sized. The chain links TRBV5-1 to TRBJ1-4; the D is unclear. Trimming left V 3 bases short and J 6 bases short, with 12 bases between. Germline-derived CDR1 and CDR2 are SGHRS and YFSETQ. The CDR3 is made up of 14 amino acids. The CDR3 protein is CASSWSPGDEKLFF. Written as DNA, the CDR3 is TGCGCCAGCAGCTGGAGTCCCGGGGATGAAAAACTGTTTTTT.

This clone has a count of ten or more. This sequence joins TRBV6-5 and TRBJ1-4; D not certain. This CDR3 is 16 amino acids long. Germline-derived CDR1 and CDR2 are MNHEY and SVGAGI. Trimming pared 2 bases from V and 0 bases from J, leaving 10 bases between. CDR3 in DNA: TGTGCCAGCAGTTACGATTGGGCGTCAACTAATGAAAAACTGTTTTTT. Translating it yields CASSYDWASTNEKLFF.

Many counts were recorded for this clone. V is TRBV7-8 and J is TRBJ1-3, with D possibly matching TRBD1 (6 bases). Trimming took 5 bases from V and 2 from J, leaving 16 bases between them. Germline CDR1 SGHVS, CDR2 FQNEAQ. The CDR3 has 16 residues. The CDR3: CASSPQGMPAGNTIYF. CDR3 coding DNA: TGTGCCAGCAGCCCCCAGGGGATGCCGGCTGGAAACACCATATATTTT.

In its sample, this clone was seen many times. V usage is TRBV6-2 or TRBV6-3 and J usage is TRBJ2-5, with 12 bases aligning to TRBD2. V shed 6 bases and J 5 bases; nucleotides not matched to a gene: 7. The germline gives CDR1 MNHEY, CDR2 SVGEGT. The CDR3 length is 15 residues. The CDR3 protein is CASSRLAGDGETQYF. CDR3 nucleotides: TGTGCCAGCAGCCGACTAGCGGGGGACGGGGAGACCCAGTACTTC.

This clone was recorded many times. The chain joins TRBV2 to TRBJ1-2; 9 bases line up with TRBD1. CDR1 SNHLY and CDR2 FYNNEI come from the germline V gene. CDR3 size: 19 residues. The trim removed 6 bases at V and 2 bases at J, leaving 19 bases unmatched. As DNA, the CDR3 is TGTGCCAGCAGGGGGTTTAAGGTTTCCGAAACAGGGGGCAACTATGGCTACACCTTC. Translating gives CASRGFKVSETGGNYGYTF.

This clone was counted many times. V gene TRBV7-9 combines with J gene TRBJ2-1; TRBD2 matches 15 bases. Looked up from germline, CDR1 is SEHNR and CDR2 is FQNEAQ (reference sequence). This CDR3 has 15 residues. Trimming removed 1 base from V and 10 bases from J; junction bases left unmatched: 2. CDR3 coding DNA: TGTGCCAGCAGCTTAGAGGGACTAGCGGGAGGCGAGCAGTTCTTC. Its protein is CASSLEGLAGGEQFF.

This clone occurred many times. The genes are TRBV9 and TRBJ1-1, with D unclear. The length of the CDR3 is 16 residues. Germline CDR1 reads SGDLS; CDR2 reads YYNGEE. The germline V and J ends were trimmed by 3 bases and 4 bases, with 19 bases remaining between them. This CDR3 reads CASSAPEAGTVTEAFF. CDR3 sequence (DNA): TGTGCCAGCAGCGCCCCAGAGGCAGGTACGGTCACTGAAGCTTTCTTT.

This clone appeared many times. The junction differs from germline at one of its ends, possibly a read error. The chain links TRBV7-7 to TRBJ2-3; 7 bases map to TRBD1. CDR3 size: 14 residues. Germline CDR1 SSHAT, CDR2 FNYEAQ (reference sequence). CDR3 DNA sequence: TGTGCTAGCAGCTTGGGACAGAGCACAGATACGCAGTATTTT. This gives the protein CASSLGQSTDTQYF.

This clone was seen at least ten times. This chain joins TRBV6-6 and TRBJ2-7; D possibly corresponds to TRBD2 (5 bases). Trimming left V 0 bases short and J 7 bases short, with 13 bases between. Germline values: CDR1 MNHNY, CDR2 SVGAGI (reference sequence). There are 14 residues in the CDR3. CDR3 sequence reads: CASSYSYTRGEQYF. CDR3 nucleotide sequence: TGTGCCAGCAGTTACTCGTACACCCGGGGTGAGCAGTACTTC.

By proportion, this clone is medium-sized. CDR3 sequence reads: CASSILIRGGRSSYNEQFF. DNA for the CDR3: TGTGCCAGCAGCATATTAATCAGGGGCGGTCGATCCTCTTACAATGAGCAGTTCTTC. The rearrangement links TRBV7-9 to TRBJ2-1, with D maybe TRBD1 (6 bases). This CDR3 comprises 19 residues. Germline V gene data show CDR1 as SEHNR and CDR2 as FQNEAQ (reference sequence). V shed 5 bases and J shed 4 bases, with 27 bases lying between them.

In its sample, this clone was seen many times. The rearrangement uses TRBV12-5 and TRBJ2-7; weak D call: TRBD2 (7 bases). The V end lost 0 bases, the J end lost 0 bases, and 18 bases lay between the germline ends. CDR3 size: 18 residues. Germline V lookup: CDR1 LGHNT, CDR2 FRNRAP. CDR3 coding DNA: TGTGCTAGTGGTTTGGTATCGGGGGCTAGCGGCCCCTCCTACGAGCAGTACTTC. It yields the protein CASGLVSGASGPSYEQYF.

This clone has at least ten counts. The chain is built from TRBV5-1 and TRBJ1-4; D ambiguous. V shed 0 bases and J shed 0 bases, with 9 bases lying between them. CDR1 SGHRS and CDR2 YFSETQ come from the germline V gene. The CDR3 contains 16 residues. CDR3 DNA sequence: TGCGCCAGCAGCTTGGAACACGGGGCAACTAATGAAAAACTGTTTTTT. It translates to CASSLEHGATNEKLFF. The full variable domain, its missing parts supplied by reference TRBV5-1 and TRBJ1-4, is KAGVTQTPRYLIKTRGQQVTLSCSPISGHRSVSWYQQTPGQGLQFLFEYFSETQRNKGNFPGRFSGRQFSNSRSEMNVSTLELGDSALYLCASSLEHGATNEKLFFGSGTQLSVL.

This clone was seen ten or more times. The chain combines TRBV19 with TRBJ2-7; D ambiguous. The CDR3 has 13 residues. Per the germline V gene, CDR1 is LNHDA and CDR2 is SQIVND (reference sequence). V gave up 3 bases and J gave up 6 bases, with 12 bases separating them. CDR3 bases: TGTGCCAGTAGTATGCAGATGTGGGCCGAGCAGTACTTC. Its protein is CASSMQMWAEQYF.

This clone appeared many times. The chain carries TRBV5-1 and TRBJ2-1, with 10 nucleotides matching TRBD2. This CDR3 comprises 15 residues. With 0 bases clipped from V and 9 bases from J, the junction kept 6 bases outside the gene matches. Germline assignment: CDR1 SGHRS and CDR2 YFSETQ. This CDR3 reads CASSLALAGSAEQFF. The CDR3 DNA is TGCGCCAGCAGCTTGGCACTAGCGGGGTCGGCTGAGCAGTTCTTC.

The genes are TRBV9 and TRBJ1-6; no clear D gene. The V gene's germline CDR1 is SGDLS and CDR2 YYNGEE. The CDR3 consists of 15 residues. V was shortened by 0 bases and J by 5 bases, with 9 bases between the two germline ends. The CDR3 region is CASSVGRRDNSPLHF. As DNA, the CDR3 is TGTGCCAGCAGCGTAGGGAGGCGGGATAATTCACCCCTCCACTTT.